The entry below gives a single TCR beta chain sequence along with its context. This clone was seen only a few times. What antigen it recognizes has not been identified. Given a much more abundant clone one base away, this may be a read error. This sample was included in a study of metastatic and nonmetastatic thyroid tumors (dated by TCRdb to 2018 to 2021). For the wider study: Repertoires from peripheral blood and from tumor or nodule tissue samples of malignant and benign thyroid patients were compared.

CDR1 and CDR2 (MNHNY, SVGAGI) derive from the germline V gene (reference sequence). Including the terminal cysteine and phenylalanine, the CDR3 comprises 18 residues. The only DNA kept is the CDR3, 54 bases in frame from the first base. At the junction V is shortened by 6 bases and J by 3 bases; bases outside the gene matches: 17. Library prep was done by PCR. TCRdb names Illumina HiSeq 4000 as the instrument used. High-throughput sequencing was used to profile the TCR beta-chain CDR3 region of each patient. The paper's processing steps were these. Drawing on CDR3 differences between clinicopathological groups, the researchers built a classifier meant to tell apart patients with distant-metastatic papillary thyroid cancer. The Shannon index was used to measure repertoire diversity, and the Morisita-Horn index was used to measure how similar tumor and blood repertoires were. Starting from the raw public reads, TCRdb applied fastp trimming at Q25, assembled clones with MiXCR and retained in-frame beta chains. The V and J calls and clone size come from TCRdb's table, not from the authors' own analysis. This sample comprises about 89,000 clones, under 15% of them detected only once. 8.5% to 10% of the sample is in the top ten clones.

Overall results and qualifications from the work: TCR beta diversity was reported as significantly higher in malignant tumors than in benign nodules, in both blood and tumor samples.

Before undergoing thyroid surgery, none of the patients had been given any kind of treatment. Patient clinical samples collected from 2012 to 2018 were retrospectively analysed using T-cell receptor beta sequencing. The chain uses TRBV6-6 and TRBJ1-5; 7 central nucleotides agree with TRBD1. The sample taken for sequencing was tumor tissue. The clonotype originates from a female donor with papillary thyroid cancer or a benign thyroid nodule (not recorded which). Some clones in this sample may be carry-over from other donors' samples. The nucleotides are TGTGCCAGCAGCCCTGTCCCGGTACAGGGGAAGGCCAATCAGCCCCAGCATTTT. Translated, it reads CASSPVPVQGKANQPQHF.